The 29 T cell receptor beta chains below were found in one sample sequenced in a study of blood T cell repertoires in COVID-19. Sequenced by immunoSEQ multiplex PCR; TCRdb stores in-frame clones only, minus some. The sample records roughly 240,000 clones, about 90% being singletons. The sample taken for sequencing was PBMCs or T cells enriched from blood (not recorded which). The source is a man in his fifties who had been exposed to COVID-19.

This chain uses TRBV7-8 with TRBJ2-3, with D perhaps matching TRBD1 (5 bases). CDR3 length: 14 amino acids. Trimming took off 2 bases at V and 3 bases at J, with 9 bases between the two ends. Germline lookup yields CDR1 SGHVS and CDR2 FQNEAQ. In DNA form, the CDR3 reads TGTGCCAGCAGCTTATTCTCAGGGACAGATACGCAGTATTTT. Its translation is CASSLFSGTDTQYF.

V and J are TRBV2 and TRBJ2-1; 8 nucleotides agree with TRBD2. V shed 8 bases, J shed 3 bases, and the junction held 6 bases outside the gene matches. Germline V gives CDR1 SNHLY, CDR2 FYNNEI. The CDR3 spans 14 residues. This CDR3 is CASVTSGYYNEQFF. Here the CDR3 DNA reads TGTGCCAGCGTTACTAGCGGCTACTACAATGAGCAGTTCTTC.

This rearrangement joins TRBV5-1 to TRBJ2-7, with TRBD2 matching over 15 bases. The CDR3 has 15 residues. Germline V gives CDR1 SGHRS, CDR2 YFSETQ. V lost 4 bases to trimming and J lost 3 bases; unmatched junction nucleotides: 2. The CDR3 nucleotides are TGCGCCAGCAGCCTGGGACTAGCGGGAGGCTACGAGCAGTACGTC. Protein product: CASSLGLAGGYEQYV.

J is TRBJ1-1 and V is TRBV5-1; D remains ambiguous. Trimming stripped 0 bases from V and 0 bases from J, with 9 bases between. The germline V gene encodes CDR1 SGHRS and CDR2 YFSETQ. The CDR3 length is 15 residues. The CDR3 DNA follows: TGCGCCAGCAGCTTGGAGGGCGGGATGAACACTGAAGCTTTCTTT. It codes for CASSLEGGMNTEAFF.

The rearrangement links TRBV2 to TRBJ2-4; possibly TRBD1 for D (6 bases). The CDR3 is 15 residues long. CDR1 SNHLY and CDR2 FYNNEI come from the germline V gene. V gave up 6 bases and J gave up 1 base, with 13 bases separating them. The CDR3 loop reads CASRANRDAKNIQYF. CDR3 in DNA: TGTGCCAGCAGGGCCAACAGGGACGCCAAAAACATTCAGTACTTC.

The rearrangement uses TRBV18 and TRBJ2-7, with D perhaps TRBD1 (6 bases). Trimming removed 5 bases from V and 6 bases from J, with 20 bases in between. CDR1 and CDR2 (germline): KGHSH, LQKENI. The CDR3 covers 15 residues. DNA of the CDR3: TGTGCCAGCTCAACACTGGGGCAGGGACAAAGCGAGCAGTACGTC. This translates into CASSTLGQGQSEQYV.

The rearrangement uses TRBV3-1 (or the pseudogene TRBV3-2) and TRBJ2-1; 7 bases align to TRBD2. The CDR3 is made up of 15 amino acids. Per germline, CDR1 LGHDT and CDR2 YNNKEL (reference sequence). After removal of 5 bases from V and 7 bases from J, the junction contained 11 bases not matched to a gene. This chain's CDR3 is CASSISGVGRNEQFF. The CDR3 region has the DNA TGTGCCAGCAGCATCAGCGGGGTAGGTAGAAATGAGCAGTTCTTC.

The rearrangement uses TRBV6-6 and TRBJ1-2; a possible D gene is TRBD1 (6 bases). V was trimmed by 5 bases and J by 1 base, leaving 14 bases between them. The CDR3 totals 15 residues. The germline V gene has CDR1 MNHNY and CDR2 SVGAGI (reference sequence). The CDR3 DNA follows: TGTGCCAGCAGTCAATTCCGGACAGATAACTATGGCTACACCTTC. This codes for CASSQFRTDNYGYTF.

J is TRBJ2-1 and V is TRBV2, with TRBD1 as a possible D gene (5 bases). CDR1 is SNHLY and CDR2 is FYNNEI in the germline V gene. The CDR3 totals 15 residues. V was clipped by 5 bases and J by 13 bases, with 24 bases between them. The CDR3 region has the DNA TGTGCCAGCAGTCCGTCTAGTGGGGCACCAAATTATCAGTTCTTC. Protein: CASSPSSGAPNYQFF.

The chain uses TRBV7-3 and TRBJ2-1; TRBD2 agrees at 9 bases. J was trimmed by 4 bases and V by 2 bases; bases with no gene match: 3. The CDR3 is 15 residues long. CDR1 and CDR2 (germline): SGHTA, FQGTGA. Written as DNA, the CDR3 is TGTGCCAGCAGCTTATCGACTAGCGGATACAATGAGCAGTTCTTC. Translation: CASSLSTSGYNEQFF.

This chain uses TRBV7-9 with TRBJ2-7; TRBD1 matches 9 bases. The V gene end was trimmed by 5 bases and the J gene end by 3 bases; junction bases not matched to a gene: 5. This CDR3 has 14 residues. Per germline, CDR1 SEHNR and CDR2 FQNEAQ (reference sequence). The CDR3 nucleotides are TGTGCCAGCAGCCTTCCGGGACAGGGCTACGAGCAGTACTTC. Residues: CASSLPGQGYEQYF.

The chain combines TRBV19 with TRBJ2-6; 10 bases match TRBD1. There are 17 residues in the CDR3. With 5 bases clipped from V and 3 bases from J, the junction kept 7 bases outside the gene matches. Germline V lookup: CDR1 LNHDA, CDR2 SQIVND (reference sequence). CDR3 protein: CASSSDRGSGGANVLTF. CDR3 nucleotide sequence: TGTGCCAGTAGTTCGGACAGGGGGAGTGGTGGGGCCAACGTCCTGACTTTC.

This clone has more than one count but fewer than ten. The J gene is TRBJ1-2, the V gene TRBV27; D is possibly TRBD1 (5 bases). V lost 6 bases and J 10 bases, leaving 24 bases between the germline ends. This CDR3 region has 15 residues. In germline, CDR1 is MNHEY, CDR2 SMNVEV (reference sequence). The DNA for the CDR3 is TGTGCCAGCAGATCAGTCTTGACAGTGGTAGCCGCCTACACCTTC. Translation: CASRSVLTVVAAYTF.

The chain uses TRBV5-4 and TRBJ2-7; 10 nucleotides match TRBD1. Trimming removed 4 bases from V and 3 bases from J; junction bases left unmatched: 4. Germline V gene lookup returns CDR1 SGHNT and CDR2 YYREEE (reference sequence). The CDR3 totals 14 residues. This CDR3 reads CASSIRTGGYEQYF. CDR3 nucleotides: TGTGCCAGCAGCATTCGGACAGGGGGCTACGAGCAGTACTTC.

With regard to this clone: Additional DNA sequences in this sample encode the identical CDR3. The chain is built from TRBV10-3 and TRBJ1-5; D unresolved. Between the trimmed V and J ends, which lost 4 bases and 5 bases, there was a span of 6 bases. CDR1 and CDR2 (germline): ENHRY, SYGVKD. The CDR3 runs 12 residues. Written as DNA, the CDR3 is TGTGCCATCAGTGGAGGCGATCAGCCCCAGCATTTT. Encoded protein: CAISGGDQPQHF.

The genes are TRBV25-1 and TRBJ2-2; 9 bases are shared with TRBD2. The CDR3 totals 17 residues. The V segment lost 5 bases and the J segment 1 base; nucleotides outside the gene matches: 8. CDR1 and CDR2 (germline): MGHDK, SYGVNS. CDR3 DNA: TGTGCCAGCAGTTCGTCTAGCGGGAAAAAGAACACCGGGGAGCTGTTTTTT. Translation gives CASSSSSGKKNTGELFF.

The chain recombines TRBV6-5 with TRBJ2-5; 7 bases are a match to TRBD1. The germline CDR1 and CDR2 sequences are MNHEY and SVGAGI. V trimming: 6 bases; J trimming: 0 bases; junction bases outside the gene matches: 7. CDR3 size: 15 residues. The CDR3 region has the DNA TGTGCCAGCAGGACCTACAGGGGTTACCAAGAGACCCAGTACTTC. Translated, it gives CASRTYRGYQETQYF.

The J gene is TRBJ2-2, the V gene TRBV28; no definite D call. Trimming removed 4 bases at V and 6 bases at J, with 3 bases between. CDR3 length equals 11 residues. Germline values: CDR1 MDHEN, CDR2 SYDVKM. For the CDR3, the DNA is TGTGCCAGCAGTTCGTCCGGGGAGCTGTTTTTT. Translated, it gives CASSSSGELFF.

The chain joins TRBV24-1 to TRBJ1-2, with TRBD1 matching 10 bases. The CDR3 is 15 amino acids. CDR1 KGHDR and CDR2 SFDVKD come from the germline V gene. V shed 2 bases and J 8 bases; nucleotides not matched to a gene: 7. The CDR3 is CATSDWRQGAYGYTF. DNA of the CDR3: TGTGCCACCAGTGATTGGAGACAGGGGGCTTACGGCTACACCTTC.

CDR3 sequence: CASSLRPGAYGYTF. CDR3 nucleotide sequence: TGTGCCAGCAGCTTGCGTCCAGGGGCCTATGGCTACACCTTC. The chain uses TRBV5-6 and TRBJ1-2; D is perhaps TRBD1 (6 bases). This CDR3 region has 14 residues. Trimming took off 1 base at V and 4 bases at J, with 11 bases between the two ends. Germline V gene data show CDR1 as SGHDT and CDR2 as YYEEEE.

This clone was detected once. The V gene is TRBV27, the J gene TRBJ2-5; D might be TRBD1 (6 bases). Germline V CDR1 and CDR2: MNHEY, SMNVEV (reference sequence). The V and J ends lost 5 bases and 2 bases respectively, with 15 bases between them. The CDR3 is 15 amino acids. The CDR3 DNA is TGTGCCAGCAGTCTTCTGGACAGTCAACAAGAGACCCAGTACTTC. This sequence encodes CASSLLDSQQETQYF.

This chain uses TRBV28 with TRBJ2-6, with D possibly matching TRBD1 (6 bases). The V end lost 5 bases, the J end lost 0 bases, and 11 bases lay between the germline ends. The CDR3 is 16 amino acids. Germline loops: CDR1 MDHEN, CDR2 SYDVKM. The CDR3 spells CASSLTGSSGANVLTF. CDR3 sequence (DNA): TGTGCCAGCAGTCTAACAGGGAGCTCTGGGGCCAACGTCCTGACTTTC.

This sequence joins TRBV30 and TRBJ1-2, with a tentative D call TRBD1 (5 bases). V lost 0 bases to trimming and J lost 7 bases, with 15 bases between them. From germline, CDR1 is GTSNPN and CDR2 SVGIG (reference sequence). The CDR3 has 14 amino acids. This CDR3 reads CAWSVVGGVRGYTF. DNA for the CDR3: TGTGCCTGGAGTGTCGTTGGAGGGGTGCGTGGCTACACCTTC.

This clone was recorded a few times. The chain combines TRBV2 with TRBJ1-5; 9 bases map to TRBD1. J gave up 1 base and V 6 bases, and 7 bases lay outside the gene matches. The CDR3 extends over 16 amino acids. Per germline, CDR1 SNHLY and CDR2 FYNNEI. CDR3 in DNA: TGTGCCAGCAGATTACAGACAGGGGGAAGCAATCAGCCCCAGCATTTT. It codes for CASRLQTGGSNQPQHF.

This chain links TRBV3-1 (or the pseudogene TRBV3-2) with TRBJ2-5; TRBD2 is a possible D gene (5 bases). V was pared by 5 bases and J by 7 bases, with 14 bases between. The CDR3 totals 13 residues. Germline values: CDR1 LGHDT, CDR2 YNNKEL (reference sequence). The CDR3 spells CASSFVGEGTQYF. DNA of the CDR3: TGTGCCAGCAGCTTCGTAGGTGAGGGGACCCAGTACTTC.

The table lists this clone with a few counts. This chain joins TRBV7-3 and TRBJ2-3, with 10 bases aligning to TRBD2. Germline assignment: CDR1 SGHTA and CDR2 FQGTGA. CDR3 length: 21 residues. J gave up 3 bases and V 5 bases, and 23 bases lay outside the gene matches. The CDR3, as DNA: TGTGCCAGCAGCACCAAGTATGGGTCGAGAGCGGGGGGGCCGGTTACAGATACGCAGTATTTT. Encoded protein: CASSTKYGSRAGGPVTDTQYF. Full variable domain (remainder filled in from reference TRBV7-3 and TRBJ2-3): GAGVSQTPSNKVTEKGKYVELRCDPISGHTALYWYRQSLGQGPEFLIYFQGTGAADDSGLPNDRFFAVRPEGSVSTLKIQRTERGDSAVYLCASSTKYGSRAGGPVTDTQYFGPGTRLTVL.

J is TRBJ2-3 and V is TRBV2; 10 nucleotides agree with TRBD2. V shed 9 bases, J shed 2 bases, and the junction held 5 bases outside the gene matches. The CDR3 has 14 amino acids. Germline lookup yields CDR1 SNHLY and CDR2 FYNNEI. The CDR3 bases are TGTGCCAGTCAGCGGGGGGGCAACACAGATACGCAGTATTTT. This sequence encodes CASQRGGNTDTQYF.

V and J are TRBV4-1 and TRBJ1-5; 10 positions agree with TRBD1. Germline CDR1 reads MGHRA; CDR2 reads YSYEKL. J was trimmed by 7 bases and V by 3 bases; bases with no gene match: 15. CDR3 size: 18 residues. The CDR3 reads CASSHFDLRQGAGQPQHF. CDR3 bases: TGCGCCAGCAGCCACTTCGATTTAAGACAGGGGGCTGGGCAGCCCCAGCATTTT.

V is TRBV5-1 and J is TRBJ2-3; TRBD2 agrees at 8 bases. The CDR3 sequence is 16 residues long. Germline trimming cut 6 bases from V and 6 bases from J; bases unmatched to any gene: 15. Germline V lookup: CDR1 SGHRS, CDR2 YFSETQ. The DNA for the CDR3 is TGCGCCAGCATTCTAACCAAGGGTAGCGGGGAGGATACGCAGTATTTT. It specifies CASILTKGSGEDTQYF.